The 12 T cell receptor beta chains below were found in one sample sequenced in a study of T cells in localized non-small cell lung cancer. Clones were sequenced by immunoSEQ multiplex PCR, and TCRdb holds only the in-frame ones, with some missing. Of fewer than 35,000 clones in the sample, under 90% were seen once. The source was peripheral blood, collected before any cancer treatment. The source of these receptors is a male donor older than 55 with stage III lung adenocarcinoma.

The chain couples TRBV7-3 to TRBJ2-3; D possibly corresponds to TRBD2 (5 bases). Trimming pared 5 bases from V and 2 bases from J, leaving 14 bases between. Per the germline V gene, CDR1 is SGHTA and CDR2 is FQGTGA. CDR3 length equals 15 residues. The chain's CDR3 is CASSPGGFYTDTQYF. The CDR3 nucleotides read TGTGCCAGCAGCCCCGGCGGGTTTTACACAGATACGCAGTATTTT.

The chain has TRBV7-3 and TRBJ2-1; a possible D gene is TRBD2 (5 bases). The CDR3 sequence is 13 residues long. Germline V CDR1 and CDR2: SGHTA, FQGTGA. Trimming took off 2 bases at V and 6 bases at J, with 8 bases between the two ends. CDR3 loop: CASSLYRGNEQFF. The CDR3, as DNA: TGTGCCAGCAGCTTATACCGGGGCAATGAGCAGTTCTTC. The variable domain in full, with the rest retrieved from reference TRBV7-3 and TRBJ2-1, is GAGVSQTPSNKVTEKGKYVELRCDPISGHTALYWYRQSLGQGPEFLIYFQGTGAADDSGLPNDRFFAVRPEGSVSTLKIQRTERGDSAVYLCASSLYRGNEQFFGPGTRLTVL.

The J gene is TRBJ1-4, the V gene TRBV27; 9 nucleotides align to TRBD1. The CDR3 extends over 16 amino acids. Germline V gene lookup returns CDR1 MNHEY and CDR2 SMNVEV (reference sequence). Unmatched junction bases numbered 2, after V lost 2 bases and J lost 1 base. The DNA of the CDR3 is TGTGCCAGCAGTTTAGGACAGGGGTTAACTAATGAAAAACTGTTTTTT. This codes for CASSLGQGLTNEKLFF.

The V gene is TRBV10-1, the J gene TRBJ2-2, with D possibly being TRBD2 (5 bases). From germline, CDR1 is WNHNN and CDR2 SYGVQD (reference sequence). The V gene lost 4 bases and the J gene lost 1 base, with 7 bases spanning the gap. The CDR3 runs 14 residues. CDR3 nucleotides: TGCGCCAGCAGTGTAAGCGGGAACACCGGGGAGCTGTTTTTT. It is translated as CASSVSGNTGELFF.

The chain employs TRBV27 and TRBJ2-2; D possibly corresponds to TRBD1 (6 bases). The ends were cut back, 6 bases at V and 6 bases at J, with 8 bases in the middle. This CDR3 comprises 12 residues. Germline values: CDR1 MNHEY, CDR2 SMNVEV (reference sequence). DNA of the CDR3: TGTGCCAGCAGACAGGGTTCCGGGGAGCTGTTTTTT. Translating gives CASRQGSGELFF.

The chain recombines TRBV6-5 with TRBJ1-3; the match to TRBD1 covers 10 bases. This CDR3 is 15 amino acids long. Germline loops: CDR1 MNHEY, CDR2 SVGAGI. V dropped 10 bases and J dropped 6; count of bases not matched to a gene: 12. The CDR3: CATWRQGAIPNTIYF. For the CDR3, the DNA is TGTGCCACTTGGCGACAGGGGGCGATCCCAAACACCATATATTTT.

This chain uses TRBV2 with TRBJ1-3; TRBD1 aligns across 10 bases. The ends lost 5 bases at V and 3 bases at J; junction bases unmatched: 4. CDR3 length equals 15 residues. The germline V gene encodes CDR1 SNHLY and CDR2 FYNNEI. CDR3 bases: TGTGCCAGCAGTCTGGACAGGGGGAATGGAAACACCATATATTTT. Translation gives CASSLDRGNGNTIYF.

The CDR3 DNA follows: TGTGCCAGCAGCATGGGACAACGGAGGTCCTACGAGCAGTACTTC. Protein sequence: CASSMGQRRSYEQYF. The chain has TRBV5-4 and TRBJ2-7, with a weak D call TRBD1 (6 bases). Looked up from germline, CDR1 is SGHNT and CDR2 is YYREEE (reference sequence). The CDR3 has 15 residues. Trimming removed 4 bases at V and 1 base at J, with 15 bases between.

The chain has TRBV29-1 and TRBJ1-1, with D possibly TRBD1 on 5 matching bases. The germline CDR1 and CDR2 sequences are SQVTM and ANQGSEA. The CDR3 runs 14 residues. Trimming took off 7 bases at V and 2 bases at J, with 17 bases between the two ends. The chain's CDR3 is CSAASGGGNTEAFF. The CDR3 coding sequence is TGCAGCGCCGCAAGCGGGGGTGGAAACACTGAAGCTTTCTTT.

This rearrangement joins TRBV7-3 to TRBJ1-2; D is unresolved. V lost 0 bases and J lost 3, with 5 bases in between. This CDR3 has 13 residues. Germline values: CDR1 SGHTA, CDR2 FQGTGA. The DNA of the CDR3 is TGTGCCAGCAGCTTAACAGCTGACTATGGCTACACCTTC. Protein sequence: CASSLTADYGYTF.

This chain uses TRBV4-1 with TRBJ2-5, with TRBD2 matching over 13 bases. The CDR3 contains 16 residues. Losses at the gene ends were 5 bases for V and 3 bases for J; bases not matched to a gene: 6. The germline gives CDR1 MGHRA, CDR2 YSYEKL. The CDR3 DNA reads as TGCGCCAGCAGCATAACCGGGACTAGCGGGGAAGAGACCCAGTACTTC. It encodes CASSITGTSGEETQYF.

The V and J genes are TRBV4-1 and TRBJ1-5; 9 nucleotides line up with TRBD1. V lost 4 bases, J lost 3 bases, and 4 bases stayed unmatched. Germline CDR1 is MGHRA and CDR2 is YSYEKL. The CDR3 is 15 residues long. CDR3 protein: CASSLRDRDNQPQHF. CDR3 in DNA: TGCGCCAGCAGCCTACGGGACAGGGACAATCAGCCCCAGCATTTT.